Following are 26 T cell receptor beta chains from one sample sequenced in a study of a mutant IDH1 vaccine in newly diagnosed glioma. Profiling relied on immunoSEQ multiplex PCR, and the TCRdb table lists in-frame clones only, not all of them. The sample carries 25,000 to 35,000 clones, around 90% recorded once. Time point noted: week 11, during vaccination. Vaccine doses each comprised 300 ug of mutant IDH1 20-mer peptide, with topical imiquimod. Their antigen targets remain unknown. The sequencing used PBMCs, collected from a glioma patient whose treatment included an IDH1 peptide vaccine. The source is a young man with glioma.

The chain has TRBV2 and TRBJ1-2; unclear D gene. CDR1 SNHLY and CDR2 FYNNEI come from the germline V gene. The CDR3 spans 13 residues. Trimming cost V 6 bases and J 7 bases, with 15 bases left between them. Here the CDR3 reads CASRANAAPGYTF. In nucleotides, the CDR3 is TGTGCCAGCAGAGCGAACGCTGCTCCTGGCTACACCTTC.

The chain recombines TRBV7-2 with TRBJ2-7; 10 bases map to TRBD1. V lost 5 bases, J lost 5 bases, and 21 bases stayed unmatched. This CDR3 contains 19 residues. Germline CDR1 and CDR2: SGHTA and FQGNSA. The CDR3 DNA is TGTGCCAGCAGCCTAATACCGGGACAGGGGTACATCGGTGATCACGAGCAGTACTTC. Its translation is CASSLIPGQGYIGDHEQYF. Full variable domain (outside the CDR3, taken from reference TRBV7-2 and TRBJ2-7): GAGVSQSPSNKVTEKGKDVELRCDPISGHTALYWYRQSLGQGLEFLIYFQGNSAPDKSGLPSDRFSAERTGGSVSTLTIQRTQQEDSAVYLCASSLIPGQGYIGDHEQYFGPGTRLTVT.

V gene TRBV4-1 combines with J gene TRBJ1-5; 8 bases line up with TRBD1. V dropped 1 base and J dropped 6; count of bases not matched to a gene: 11. The CDR3 sequence is 17 residues long. The germline V gene encodes CDR1 MGHRA and CDR2 YSYEKL. The CDR3 nucleotides are TGCGCCAGCAGCCAAGCCCGCGGTACAGGGGGAACTCAGCCCCAGCATTTT. It yields the protein CASSQARGTGGTQPQHF.

This clone is a singleton in its sample. The chain joins TRBV29-1 to TRBJ2-7; no definite D call. Trimming cost V 0 bases and J 2 bases, with 8 bases left between them. Germline V lookup: CDR1 SQVTM, CDR2 ANQGSEA. This CDR3 has 13 amino acids. The CDR3 loop reads CSVEDLTPYEQYF. The CDR3, as DNA: TGCAGCGTTGAAGATCTTACTCCCTACGAGCAGTACTTC.

This CDR3 reads CASSLDGNQPQHF. The CDR3 DNA follows: TGTGCCAGCAGCTTAGACGGGAATCAGCCCCAGCATTTT. The chain joins TRBV7-9 to TRBJ1-5, with D hard to call. CDR3 length: 13 residues. Deletions cut 1 base from V and 4 bases from J, with 5 bases between. Germline CDR1 and CDR2: SEHNR and FQNEAQ (reference sequence).

The CDR3 bases are TGTGCCAGCTATCGGACTAGCGGGAATAGCTCGGCCTCTTCCTACAATGAGCAGTTCTTC. Its protein is CASYRTSGNSSASSYNEQFF. V gene TRBV6-4 combines with J gene TRBJ2-1; TRBD2 matches at 12 bases. This CDR3 comprises 20 residues. V lost 8 bases and J lost 1; bases outside the gene matches: 18. Germline V gene sequence: CDR1 MRHNA, CDR2 SNTAGT.

This sequence joins TRBV5-1 and TRBJ2-1; TRBD1 matches 7 bases. This CDR3 is 15 amino acids long. The germline V gene encodes CDR1 SGHRS and CDR2 YFSETQ. V lost 4 bases, J lost 4 bases, and 8 bases stayed unmatched. CDR3 in amino acids: CASSPGGAVYNEQFF. DNA of the CDR3: TGCGCCAGCAGCCCAGGGGGAGCGGTGTACAATGAGCAGTTCTTC.

The sample holds one count of this clone. The genes are TRBV30 and TRBJ2-1, with a tentative D call TRBD1 (5 bases). The CDR3 is 14 residues long. V lost 0 bases to trimming and J lost 15 bases, with 21 bases between them. Germline-derived CDR1 and CDR2 are GTSNPN and SVGIG (reference sequence). CDR3 amino acids: CAWSVLPGRGGGFF. DNA for the CDR3: TGTGCCTGGAGTGTACTCCCCGGAAGGGGCGGTGGGTTCTTC.

The chain is built from TRBV30 and TRBJ2-1; no definite D call. CDR1 is GTSNPN and CDR2 is SVGIG in the germline V gene (reference sequence). The V end lost 0 bases, the J end lost 8 bases, and 11 bases lay between the germline ends. The CDR3 runs to 13 residues. The CDR3 reads CAWSVDAGDEQFF. The CDR3 DNA follows: TGTGCCTGGAGTGTAGACGCCGGAGATGAGCAGTTCTTC. The whole variable domain, remainder taken from reference TRBV30 and TRBJ2-1, is SQTIHQWPATLVQPVGSPLSLECTVEGTSNPNLYWYRQAAGRGLQLLFYSVGIGQISSEVPQNLSASRPQDRQFILSSKKLLLSDSGFYLCAWSVDAGDEQFFGPGTRLTVL.

This CDR3 is CASSASGGDTGELFF. The CDR3, as DNA: TGTGCCAGCAGTGCTAGCGGAGGGGACACCGGGGAGCTGTTTTTT. The chain joins TRBV6-4 to TRBJ2-2; 7 nucleotides match TRBD2. This CDR3 is 15 amino acids long. CDR1 is MRHNA, CDR2 SNTAGT, per germline. J gave up 3 bases and V 4 bases, and 5 bases lay outside the gene matches.

The genes are TRBV5-6 and TRBJ1-2, with TRBD1 as a possible D gene (5 bases). The CDR3 covers 15 residues. The V end was cut by 0 bases, the J end by 3 bases, with 12 bases between. CDR1 is SGHDT and CDR2 is YYEEEE in the germline V gene. The CDR3 sequence is CASSLAQARDYGYTF. CDR3 in DNA: TGTGCCAGCAGCTTGGCACAGGCACGAGACTATGGCTACACCTTC.

The V and J genes are TRBV7-2 and TRBJ1-6, with D possibly matching TRBD1 (5 bases). Between the trimmed V and J ends, which lost 5 bases and 8 bases, there was a span of 19 bases. The germline V gene encodes CDR1 SGHTA and CDR2 FQGNSA. The CDR3 has 16 amino acids. CDR3 sequence: CASSPRGRGFDSPLHF. DNA of the CDR3: TGTGCCAGCAGCCCACGTGGCCGGGGGTTTGATTCACCCCTCCACTTT.

Of note for this clone: One end of the junction fails to match germline, which may point to a read error. The chain couples TRBV5-4 to TRBJ2-4; TRBD2 agrees at 11 bases. The CDR3 has 17 amino acids. The V gene's germline CDR1 is SGHNT and CDR2 YYREEE (reference sequence). The CDR3 DNA reads as TGTGCCAGCAGCTTGGATCAACTAGCGGGAGCCCAAAACATTCAGTACTTC. This encodes CASSLDQLAGAQNIQYF.

The V call is TRBV4-1, the J call TRBJ2-3; D is unresolved. This CDR3 has 18 amino acids. Germline CDR1 and CDR2: MGHRA and YSYEKL. V was shortened by 3 bases and J by 1 base, with 20 bases between the two germline ends. The CDR3 here is CASSHLRVDPGGTDTQYF. CDR3 bases: TGCGCCAGCAGCCACTTAAGGGTGGATCCCGGAGGCACAGATACGCAGTATTTT.

This chain connects TRBV2 to TRBJ2-3; weak D call: TRBD2 (5 bases). CDR3 length: 15 amino acids. Germline-derived CDR1 and CDR2 are SNHLY and FYNNEI. Trimming cost V 3 bases and J 2 bases, with 12 bases left between them. The CDR3 here is CASSEAAGVTDTQYF. The CDR3 bases are TGTGCCAGCAGTGAGGCTGCCGGGGTCACAGATACGCAGTATTTT.

The chain recombines TRBV5-1 with TRBJ2-2; 9 bases match TRBD1. After removal of 2 bases from V and 4 bases from J, the junction contained 6 bases not matched to a gene. Per the germline V gene, CDR1 is SGHRS and CDR2 is YFSETQ. There are 16 residues in the CDR3. CDR3 sequence (DNA): TGCGCCAGCAGCTTCCCTAGACAGGGGGGCACCGGGGAGCTGTTTTTT. Residues: CASSFPRQGGTGELFF.

Notes on this clone: A much more abundant neighbour one base away suggests this may be a read error. Different DNA sequences within this sample yield the same CDR3. V is TRBV7-9 and J is TRBJ1-1; D unclear. The CDR3 contains 13 residues. V gave up 1 base and J gave up 0 bases, with 3 bases separating them. Per germline, CDR1 SEHNR and CDR2 FQNEAQ (reference sequence). The CDR3 DNA is TGTGCCAGCAGCTTAGACATGAACACTGAAGCTTTCTTT. It specifies CASSLDMNTEAFF. Based on the CDR3 plus reference TRBV7-9 and TRBJ1-1, the full variable domain is DTGVSQNPRHKITKRGQNVTFRCDPISEHNRLYWYRQTLGQGPEFLTYFQNEAQLEKSRLLSDRFSAERPKGSFSTLEIQRTEQGDSAMYLCASSLDMNTEAFFGQGTRLTVV.

The V call is TRBV18, the J call TRBJ1-1; possible D gene TRBD1, 6 bases. Trimming removed 4 bases at V and 4 bases at J, with 7 bases between. The length of the CDR3 is 12 residues. The germline CDR1 and CDR2 sequences are KGHSH and LQKENI. The CDR3 DNA reads TGTGCCAGCTCACGAGGGGGCACTGAAGCTTTCTTT. Its protein is CASSRGGTEAFF. Supplemented by reference TRBV18 and TRBJ1-1, the full variable domain reads NAGVMQNPRHLVRRRGQEARLRCSPMKGHSHVYWYRQLPEEGLKFMVYLQKENIIDESGMPKERFSAEFPKEGPSILRIQQVVRGDSAAYFCASSRGGTEAFFGQGTRLTVV.

The chain recombines TRBV2 with TRBJ2-7; 8 bases agree with TRBD1. Per germline, CDR1 SNHLY and CDR2 FYNNEI. The J segment lost 6 bases and the V segment lost 6 bases, leaving 16 bases of the junction unmatched. The CDR3 extends over 16 amino acids. Here the CDR3 reads CASRPLPRGPPGEQYF. CDR3 nucleotides: TGTGCCAGCAGACCACTTCCCAGGGGGCCCCCTGGCGAGCAGTACTTC.

CDR3 region: CASSPTGHGYTF. The DNA for the CDR3 is TGTGCCAGCAGTCCGACAGGACATGGCTACACCTTC. This chain uses TRBV5-5 with TRBJ1-2; D is perhaps TRBD1 (6 bases). In germline, CDR1 is SGHKS, CDR2 YYEKEE (reference sequence). V lost 5 bases and J 6 bases, leaving 11 bases between the germline ends. CDR3 length: 12 residues.

A single count supports this clone. The chain combines TRBV19 with TRBJ2-4, with D tentatively TRBD1 or TRBD2 (5 bases each). Trimming removed 5 bases at V and 4 bases at J, with 15 bases between. CDR3 length: 15 residues. CDR1 LNHDA and CDR2 SQIVND come from the germline V gene (reference sequence). CDR3 nucleotide sequence: TGTGCCAGTAGTCCGGGACCGCCGTCGAAAAACATTCAGTACTTC. It is translated as CASSPGPPSKNIQYF.

CDR3 nucleotides: TGTGCCAGCGGGGGGACAGGGGAAACACATGGCTACACCTTC. Its translation: CASGGTGETHGYTF. The genes are TRBV25-1 and TRBJ1-2, with 10 bases matching TRBD1. The CDR3 length is 14 residues. J gave up 6 bases and V 8 bases, and 9 bases lay outside the gene matches. Germline V gene lookup returns CDR1 MGHDK and CDR2 SYGVNS.

The chain carries TRBV27 and TRBJ2-6; D uncertain. This CDR3 is built from 16 residues. The germline CDR1 and CDR2 sequences are MNHEY and SMNVEV (reference sequence). V was pared by 6 bases and J by 0 bases, with 12 bases between. CDR3 residues: CASRGKSLSGANVLTF. CDR3 DNA: TGTGCCAGCAGGGGGAAGTCGCTCTCTGGGGCCAACGTCCTGACTTTC.

The CDR3 DNA reads as TGTGCCAGCAGGCCGGGTGGCCGCGCGAACACCGGGGAGCTGTTTTTT. Translated: CASRPGGRANTGELFF. This chain uses TRBV5-4 with TRBJ2-2; D is undetermined. V lost 5 bases, J lost 0 bases, and 14 bases lay in between. This CDR3 is 16 amino acids long. Germline assignment: CDR1 SGHNT and CDR2 YYREEE (reference sequence).

This clone was found once. A read error may account for a junction end that differs from germline. The DNA of the CDR3 is TGTGCCGGCAGTCCTCAGGTGGGACTAGCGGGAGGCGAGACCCAGTACTTC. Amino acid sequence: CAGSPQVGLAGGETQYF. The rearrangement joins TRBV28 to TRBJ2-5, with 15 bases matching TRBD2. CDR3 size: 17 residues. Germline-derived CDR1 and CDR2 are MDHEN and SYDVKM.

The J gene is TRBJ1-1, the V gene TRBV19; maybe TRBD1 (5 bases). The CDR3 length is 13 residues. In germline, CDR1 is LNHDA, CDR2 SQIVND (reference sequence). Trimming left V 3 bases short and J 5 bases short, with 10 bases between. CDR3 in amino acids: CASSMSGVTEAFF. For the CDR3, the DNA is TGTGCCAGTAGTATGTCGGGGGTTACTGAAGCTTTCTTT.